This TCR beta chain is from a study of T-cell memory formation after mild COVID-19. As for the study in general: TCR clusters showed largely donor specificity. Study-level findings and limits: SARS-CoV-2 specificity was not confirmed for second-wave clones peaking on day 37.

The V and J ends lost 6 bases and 0 bases respectively, with 17 bases between them. Germline V gene sequence: CDR1 MNHEY, CDR2 SVGEGT. This CDR3 spans 17 amino acids. As to this clonotype: Its antigen is not known.

The authors produced TCR alpha and TCR beta cDNA libraries with sample barcodes and UMIs by 5'RACE using constant-segment primers. One entry per CDR3 protein results from TCRdb running MiXCR on the 5' RACE reads. The table has 150,000 to 200,000 distinct CDR3 sequences, 10% to 15% seen once. This TCR derives from a man between 18 and 29 years old who had mild COVID-19 (a few samples of this study predate the infection). Cell type and time point are not known. The chain recombines TRBV6-2 or TRBV6-3 with TRBJ1-4, with D possibly TRBD1 on 6 matching bases. Sequencing was carried out using PBMCs or a T cell subset sorted from them (not recorded which). DNA of the CDR3: TGTGCCAGCAGGGCCGGGGGGCGCTTTGCAACTAATGAAAAACTGTTTTTT. This encodes CASRAGGRFATNEKLFF.